This T cell receptor beta chain originates from a study of blood T cell repertoires in COVID-19 (dated by TCRdb to the early 2020s). Context from the whole study: Samples from collaborators originated in the United States, Italy and Spain and spanned both the acute and convalescent phases of COVID-19. The material from the prospective study consisted of cDNA or gDNA derived from T cells, B-cell-depleted T cells, or PBMCs. Deeply sampled blood TCRbeta repertoires from subjects exposed to, actively infected with, or recovered from COVID-19 were included in the dataset. The repertoires were released in a freely available public database meant as a resource for research on the immune response to SARS-CoV-2. Samples came from the ongoing ImmuneRACE study (first 160 participants) plus 1,254 subjects from 6 global collaborators. Nearly every sample came with metadata listing a de-identified subject ID, COVID-19 status, age in years and sex. Where available, HLA class I and class II types were taken from metadata supplied by the sample provider and were not determined by assay-based typing.

Results the study describes overall, beyond this receptor: The amount of clinical and demographic metadata varied by source and participant and was provided uncurated.

Turning to this clone: It has no known antigen specificity. Base qualities are not at hand, and no much larger clone is one base apart.

The immunoSEQ Assay, a bias-controlled multiplex PCR, was used to amplify TCRbeta CDR3 regions from genomic DNA. In the paper's pipeline: Nucleated cell counts per sample were estimated from amplification of reference gene primers within the assay. To quantify the absolute abundance of each unique TCRbeta CDR3 rearrangement, sequence reads were collapsed and filtered. Productive Simpson clonality was computed per sample as the square root of Simpson's diversity index over productive rearrangements. TCRdb retrieved this table from immuneACCESS and kept in-frame rearrangements only. Not all clones are present; in checked studies, unresolved V genes account for under half, and no reason is known for the remainder. V and J calls and clone size are as listed in that table; D and trimming were resolved from the DNA. This sample lists roughly 150,000 clones; 85% to 90% were detected once. Jointly, the top ten make up around 14% of the sample.

The collaborating institutions used their own protocols to collect whole blood in K2EDTA tubes. Collaborator samples were shipped for TCRbeta analysis as frozen whole blood, isolated PBMCs, or DNA extracted from either sample type. Trimming at the junction amounts to 2 bases on V and 2 bases on J, and the germline ends lie 10 bases apart. The CDR3 covers 14 residues, taking in both the cysteine and the phenylalanine. Here the CDR3 DNA is all that survives: 42 bases in frame from base 1. From the germline V gene, CDR1 is MNHEY and CDR2 is SVGAGI. The sample taken for sequencing was peripheral blood. The TCR was taken from a middle-aged woman with acute or convalescent COVID-19. The sequence is built from TRBV6-5 and TRBJ2-7; the D gene is perhaps TRBD2, from 6 matching bases. CDR3 reads: CASSYGGWAYEQYF. The sequence in DNA is TGTGCCAGCAGTTACGGGGGGTGGGCCTACGAGCAGTACTTC.